This is a list of T cell receptor beta chains from one sample in a study of neoadjuvant nivolumab and ipilimumab in lung cancer. Sequencing was performed with immunoSEQ multiplex PCR; in TCRdb, only in-frame clones are kept and a portion is missing. This table holds about 9,000 clones, over 75% found once. The specimen comprised tumor tissue, sampled after neoadjuvant nivolumab, alone or with ipilimumab, at or shortly before surgery. These receptors came from an adult with non-small cell lung cancer. CDR3s include the opening cysteine and the closing phenylalanine or tryptophan. The order of the fields is D gene, clone size, V gene, J gene, CDR3 protein, CDR3 DNA. A D gene is named only where the DNA matches it firmly. Clone size, where shown, is once, few, many, or a class for clones that have expanded.

D: .
size: .
V: TRBV5-1
J: TRBJ1-1
CDR3: CASSLNGRPNTEAFF
DNA: TGCGCCAGCAGCTTGAACGGCAGGCCGAACACTGAAGCTTTCTTT

D: .
size: .
V: TRBV5-6
J: TRBJ1-5
CDR3: CASSSMGHQPQHF
DNA: TGTGCCAGCAGCTCCATGGGACATCAGCCCCAGCATTTT

D: .
size: .
V: TRBV6-1
J: TRBJ1-6
CDR3: CASSTDRFDSPLHF
DNA: TGTGCCAGCAGTACCGACAGGTTTGATTCACCCCTCCACTTT

D: TRBD2
size: .
V: TRBV29-1
J: TRBJ2-7
CDR3: CSVTTSGAGAYEQYF
DNA: TGCAGCGTCACGACTAGCGGAGCGGGGGCCTACGAGCAGTACTTC

D: .
size: .
V: TRBV2
J: TRBJ2-5
CDR3: CASSVRKGWETQYF
DNA: TGTGCCAGCAGTGTTCGAAAGGGGTGGGAGACCCAGTACTTC

D: .
size: few
V: TRBV4-1
J: TRBJ1-5
CDR3: CASSHEEGQGHQPQHF
DNA: TGCGCCAGCAGCCACGAAGAAGGCCAGGGGCATCAGCCCCAGCATTTT

D: .
size: .
V: TRBV11-1
J: TRBJ1-1
CDR3: CASSFRGSTEAFF
DNA: TGTGCCAGCAGCTTTCGGGGGAGCACTGAAGCTTTCTTT

D: .
size: .
V: TRBV10-2
J: TRBJ2-1
CDR3: CATALDNEQFF
DNA: TGCGCCACCGCCTTGGACAATGAGCAGTTCTTC

D: TRBD1
size: .
V: TRBV7-8
J: TRBJ1-2
CDR3: CASSFTPRDRGTNYGYTF
DNA: TGTGCCAGCAGCTTTACCCCTCGGGACAGGGGAACTAACTATGGCTACACCTTC

D: .
size: .
V: TRBV11-2
J: TRBJ2-2
CDR3: CASSWVGHFTGELFF
DNA: TGTGCCAGCAGCTGGGTAGGACACTTCACCGGGGAGCTGTTTTTT

D: .
size: .
V: TRBV10-3
J: TRBJ1-2
CDR3: CAISNAADYGYTF
DNA: TGTGCCATCAGTAACGCAGCAGACTATGGCTACACCTTC

D: TRBD2
size: .
V: TRBV12-5
J: TRBJ2-7
CDR3: CASGLGLEYEQYF
DNA: TGTGCTAGTGGTCTCGGACTAGAATACGAGCAGTACTTC

D: .
size: .
V: TRBV7-8
J: TRBJ1-5
CDR3: CASSLSQGQPQHF
DNA: TGTGCCAGCAGCTTATCCCAGGGGCAGCCCCAGCATTTT

D: .
size: .
V: TRBV19
J: TRBJ1-2
CDR3: CASSSWDGRNYGYTF
DNA: TGTGCCAGTAGTAGTTGGGACGGACGTAACTATGGCTACACCTTC

D: .
size: .
V: TRBV25-1
J: TRBJ1-2
CDR3: CASSDSRYGYTF
DNA: TGTGCCAGCAGCGACAGCCGCTATGGCTACACCTTC

D: .
size: .
V: TRBV30
J: TRBJ2-2
CDR3: CAWRPTSTNTGELFF
DNA: TGTGCCTGGAGACCGACAAGCACGAACACCGGGGAGCTGTTTTTT

D: .
size: once
V: TRBV7-2
J: TRBJ2-5
CDR3: CASSFIRVSQETQYF
DNA: TGTGCCAGCAGCTTTATCCGGGTCAGTCAAGAGACCCAGTACTTC

D: TRBD1
size: .
V: TRBV11-2
J: TRBJ1-1
CDR3: CASSPSGTVNTEAFF
DNA: TGTGCCAGCAGCCCCTCGGGGACAGTGAACACTGAAGCTTTCTTT

D: TRBD1
size: .
V: TRBV6-6
J: TRBJ1-2
CDR3: CASATGTGPGYTF
DNA: TGTGCCTCCGCGACCGGGACAGGGCCTGGCTACACCTTC

D: .
size: .
V: TRBV6-1
J: TRBJ2-3
CDR3: CASSAEDTQYF
DNA: TGTGCCAGCAGTGCGGAGGATACGCAGTATTTT

D: .
size: once
V: TRBV27
J: TRBJ1-2
CDR3: CASTRGDGYGYTF
DNA: TGTGCCAGCACCAGGGGAGACGGATATGGCTACACCTTC

D: .
size: .
V: TRBV10-2
J: TRBJ1-5
CDR3: CASSPGSPWNNQPQHF
DNA: TGCGCCAGCAGTCCAGGGTCACCTTGGAATAATCAGCCCCAGCATTTT

D: .
size: .
V: TRBV30
J: TRBJ2-7
CDR3: CAWSGLKEQYF
DNA: TGTGCCTGGAGTGGACTTAAGGAGCAGTACTTC

D: TRBD2
size: .
V: TRBV6-5
J: TRBJ2-3
CDR3: CASRRTSGGTDTQYF
DNA: TGTGCCAGCAGAAGGACTAGCGGAGGCACAGATACGCAGTATTTT

D: .
size: .
V: TRBV19
J: TRBJ2-2
CDR3: CASSRGVGANTGELFF
DNA: TGTGCCAGTAGTAGAGGAGTGGGAGCGAACACCGGGGAGCTGTTTTTT

D: TRBD1
size: .
V: TRBV5-8
J: TRBJ2-5
CDR3: CASSGQGKETQYF
DNA: TGTGCCAGCAGTGGACAGGGAAAAGAGACCCAGTACTTC

D: .
size: .
V: TRBV4-2
J: TRBJ2-1
CDR3: CASSQERKTVHEQFF
DNA: TGTGCCAGCAGCCAAGAGAGGAAGACGGTCCATGAGCAGTTCTTC

D: TRBD2
size: .
V: TRBV4-1
J: TRBJ2-1
CDR3: CASSPASGTYNEQFF
DNA: TGCGCCAGCAGCCCCGCTAGCGGGACATACAATGAGCAGTTCTTC